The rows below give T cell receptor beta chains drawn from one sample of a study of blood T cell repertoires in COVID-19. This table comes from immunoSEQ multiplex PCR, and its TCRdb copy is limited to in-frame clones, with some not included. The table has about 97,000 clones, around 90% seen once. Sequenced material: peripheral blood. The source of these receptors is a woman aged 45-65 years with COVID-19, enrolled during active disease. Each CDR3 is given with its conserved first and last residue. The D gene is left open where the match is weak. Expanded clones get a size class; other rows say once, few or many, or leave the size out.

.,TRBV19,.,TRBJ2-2,TGTGCCAGTAGTAACCATCGAGGCACCGGGGAGCTGTTTTTT,CASSNHRGTGELFF
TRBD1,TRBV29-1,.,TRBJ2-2,TGCACAAGGGACAGGGGACGCGGGGAGCTGTTTTTT,CTRDRGRGELFF
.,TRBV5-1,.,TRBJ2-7,TGCGCCAGCAGCTTGGGGACAGCCCTCTACGAGCAGTACTTC,CASSLGTALYEQYF
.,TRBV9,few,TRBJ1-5,TGTGCCAGCAGCGTTAGTGGGGCACATCAGCCCCAGCATTTT,CASSVSGAHQPQHF
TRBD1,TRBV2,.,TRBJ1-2,TGTGCCACCTGGGACAGGGATGGCTACACCTTC,CATWDRDGYTF
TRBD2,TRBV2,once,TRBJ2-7,TGTGCCAGCAGCCGGCTGAGGGAGGGAGCCTACGAGCAGTACTTC,CASSRLREGAYEQYF
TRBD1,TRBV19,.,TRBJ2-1,TGTGCCAGTAGTCCGAACAGGGGCTTGGGGCAGTTCTTC,CASSPNRGLGQFF
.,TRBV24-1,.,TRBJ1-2,TGTGCCACCAGTGATTTCAGATATGGCTACACCTTC,CATSDFRYGYTF
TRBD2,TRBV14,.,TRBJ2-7,TGTGCCAGCAGTCCCGGGAGGGGAGGGTTCTACGAGCAGTACTTC,CASSPGRGGFYEQYF
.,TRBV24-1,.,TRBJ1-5,TGTGCCACCAGTGATGGGTTAAGGGGATGGGATCAGCCCCAGCATTTT,CATSDGLRGWDQPQHF
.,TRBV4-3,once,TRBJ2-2,TGCGCCAGCAGCCAGGGGAGGACCGGGGAGCTGTTTTTT,CASSQGRTGELFF